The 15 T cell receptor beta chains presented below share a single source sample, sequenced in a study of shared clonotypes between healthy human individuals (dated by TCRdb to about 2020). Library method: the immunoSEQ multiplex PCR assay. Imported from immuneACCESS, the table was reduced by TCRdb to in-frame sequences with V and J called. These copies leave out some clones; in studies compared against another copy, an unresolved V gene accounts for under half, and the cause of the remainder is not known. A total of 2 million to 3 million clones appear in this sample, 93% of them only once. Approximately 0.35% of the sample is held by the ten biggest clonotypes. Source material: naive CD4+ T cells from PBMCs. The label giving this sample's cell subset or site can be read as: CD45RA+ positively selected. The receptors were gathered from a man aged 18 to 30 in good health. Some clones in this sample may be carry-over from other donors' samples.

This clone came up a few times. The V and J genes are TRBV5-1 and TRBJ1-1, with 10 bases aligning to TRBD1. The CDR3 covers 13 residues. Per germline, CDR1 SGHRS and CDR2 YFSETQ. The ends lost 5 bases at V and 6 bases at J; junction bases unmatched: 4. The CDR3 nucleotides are TGCGCCAGCAGAACCGGGACAGGGGCTGAAGCTTTCTTT. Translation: CASRTGTGAEAFF.

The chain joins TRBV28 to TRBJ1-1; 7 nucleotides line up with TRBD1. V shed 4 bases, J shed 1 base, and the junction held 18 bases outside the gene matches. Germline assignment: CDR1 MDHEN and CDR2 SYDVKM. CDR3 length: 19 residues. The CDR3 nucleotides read TGTGCCAGCAGTTCAGAAGGGGACAGACTCACCCAGGGGAACACTGAAGCTTTCTTT. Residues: CASSSEGDRLTQGNTEAFF.

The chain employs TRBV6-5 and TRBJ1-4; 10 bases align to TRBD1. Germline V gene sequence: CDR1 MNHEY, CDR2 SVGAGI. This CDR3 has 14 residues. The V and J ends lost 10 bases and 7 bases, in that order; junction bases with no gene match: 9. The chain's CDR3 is CATAFDRGLEKLFF. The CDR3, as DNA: TGTGCCACTGCGTTTGACAGGGGGCTTGAAAAACTGTTTTTT.

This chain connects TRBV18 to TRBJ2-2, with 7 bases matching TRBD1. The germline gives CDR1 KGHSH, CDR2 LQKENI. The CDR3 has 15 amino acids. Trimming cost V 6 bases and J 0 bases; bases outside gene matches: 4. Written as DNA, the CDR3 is TGTGCCAGCTCCTCGGACAGGACGAACACCGGGGAGCTGTTTTTT. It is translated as CASSSDRTNTGELFF. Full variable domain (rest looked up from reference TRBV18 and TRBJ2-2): NAGVMQNPRHLVRRRGQEARLRCSPMKGHSHVYWYRQLPEEGLKFMVYLQKENIIDESGMPKERFSAEFPKEGPSILRIQQVVRGDSAAYFCASSSDRTNTGELFFGEGSRLTVL.

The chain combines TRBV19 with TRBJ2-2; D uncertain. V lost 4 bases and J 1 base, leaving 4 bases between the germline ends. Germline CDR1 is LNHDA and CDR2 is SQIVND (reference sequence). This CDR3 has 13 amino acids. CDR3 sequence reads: CASSRWNTGELFF. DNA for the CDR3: TGTGCCAGTAGTAGGTGGAACACCGGGGAGCTGTTTTTT.

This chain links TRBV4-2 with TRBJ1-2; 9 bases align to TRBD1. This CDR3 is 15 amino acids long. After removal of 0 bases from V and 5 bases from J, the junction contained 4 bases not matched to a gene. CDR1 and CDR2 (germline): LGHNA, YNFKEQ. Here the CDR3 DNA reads TGTGCCAGCAGCCAAGAGTGGACAGGGGAGTATGGCTACACCTTC. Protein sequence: CASSQEWTGEYGYTF.

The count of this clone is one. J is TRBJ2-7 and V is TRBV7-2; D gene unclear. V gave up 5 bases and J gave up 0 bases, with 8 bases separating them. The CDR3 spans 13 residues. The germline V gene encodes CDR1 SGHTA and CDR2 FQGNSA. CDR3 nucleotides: TGTGCCAGCAGCCCGCCCTACTCCTACGAGCAGTACTTC. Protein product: CASSPPYSYEQYF.

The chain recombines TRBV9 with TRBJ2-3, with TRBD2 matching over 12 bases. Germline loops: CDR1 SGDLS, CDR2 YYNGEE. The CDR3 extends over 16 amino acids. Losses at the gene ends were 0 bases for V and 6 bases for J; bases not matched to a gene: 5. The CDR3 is CASSVAGLAGQDTQYF. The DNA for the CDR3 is TGTGCCAGCAGCGTAGCTGGACTAGCGGGACAGGATACGCAGTATTTT.

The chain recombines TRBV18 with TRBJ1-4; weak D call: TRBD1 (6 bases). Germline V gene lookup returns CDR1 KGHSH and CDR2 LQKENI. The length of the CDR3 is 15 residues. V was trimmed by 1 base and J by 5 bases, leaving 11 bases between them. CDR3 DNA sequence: TGTGCCAGCTCACCACAGGGGGGCAAAAATGAAAAACTGTTTTTT. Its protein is CASSPQGGKNEKLFF.

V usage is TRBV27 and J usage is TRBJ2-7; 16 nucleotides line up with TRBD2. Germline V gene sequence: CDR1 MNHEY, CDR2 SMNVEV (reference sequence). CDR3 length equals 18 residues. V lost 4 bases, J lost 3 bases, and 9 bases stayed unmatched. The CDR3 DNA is TGTGCCAGCAGTTCCACGGGACTAGCGGGAGGGCCCTTCTACGAGCAGTACTTC. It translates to CASSSTGLAGGPFYEQYF.

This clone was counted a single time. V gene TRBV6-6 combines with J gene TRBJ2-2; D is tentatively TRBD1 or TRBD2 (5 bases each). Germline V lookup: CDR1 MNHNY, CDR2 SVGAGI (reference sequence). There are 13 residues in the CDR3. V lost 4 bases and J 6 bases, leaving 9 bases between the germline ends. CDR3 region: CASSSGTPGELFF. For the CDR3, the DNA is TGTGCCAGCAGTTCCGGGACCCCCGGGGAGCTGTTTTTT.

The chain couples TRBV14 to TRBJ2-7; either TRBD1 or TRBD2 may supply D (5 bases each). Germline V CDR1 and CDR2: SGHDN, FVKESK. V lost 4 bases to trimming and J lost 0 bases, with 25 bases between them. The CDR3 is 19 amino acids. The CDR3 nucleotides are TGTGCCAGCAGCCGCAGCTACTCTCCGGGACGGAGGAGCTCCTACGAGCAGTACTTC. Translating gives CASSRSYSPGRRSSYEQYF.

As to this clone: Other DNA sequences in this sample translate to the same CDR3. CDR3 bases: TGTGCCAGCAGCCAAACTAACTATGGCTACACCTTC. The encoded protein is CASSQTNYGYTF. V gene TRBV7-9 combines with J gene TRBJ1-2; D remains ambiguous. This CDR3 contains 12 residues. The V gene's germline CDR1 is SEHNR and CDR2 FQNEAQ (reference sequence). With 5 bases removed from V and 0 bases from J, the gap between germline ends came to 4 bases.

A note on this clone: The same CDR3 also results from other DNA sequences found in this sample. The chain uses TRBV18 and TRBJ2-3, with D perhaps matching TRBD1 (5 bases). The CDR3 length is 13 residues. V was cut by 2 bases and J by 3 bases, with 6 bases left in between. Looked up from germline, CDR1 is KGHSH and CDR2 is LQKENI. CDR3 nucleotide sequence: TGTGCCAGCTCACCAGACAGAACAGATACGCAGTATTTT. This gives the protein CASSPDRTDTQYF.

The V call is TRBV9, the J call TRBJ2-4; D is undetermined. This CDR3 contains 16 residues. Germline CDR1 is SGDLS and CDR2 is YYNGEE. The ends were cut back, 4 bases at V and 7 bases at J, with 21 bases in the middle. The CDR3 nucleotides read TGTGCCAGCAGCCCTTCAGACCCGTATCTAGGGAACATTCAGTACTTC. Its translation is CASSPSDPYLGNIQYF.